Each of the 29 T cell receptor beta chains below was sequenced from the same sample in a study of T cells in Graves' hyperthyroidism and ophthalmopathy. The CDR3 regions of TCR beta were amplified from RNA transcripts. The HTBI primer set served for first-round RT-PCR of the TCR CDR3. TCRdb itself ran the multiplex PCR reads through MiXCR, one entry per CDR3 protein. In the table there are 490,000 or so distinct CDR3 sequences, around a fifth of which are singletons. The sequencing sample was made of blood. The receptors come from a woman in her sixties or seventies with Graves' ophthalmopathy.

This chain joins TRBV6-1 and TRBJ2-1, with unresolved D. V was pared by 3 bases and J by 9 bases, with 3 bases between. The germline V gene encodes CDR1 MNHNS and CDR2 SASEGT. This CDR3 is built from 10 residues. The DNA of the CDR3 is TGTGCCAGCAGTGATCGTGAGCAGTTCTTC. Translating gives CASSDREQFF.

This clonotype was seen only a few times. The J gene is TRBJ2-1, the V gene TRBV19, with unresolved D. Germline V gene lookup returns CDR1 LNHDA and CDR2 SQIVND (reference sequence). The length of the CDR3 is 15 residues. V was clipped by 1 base and J by 4 bases, with 11 bases between them. CDR3 DNA sequence: TGTGCCAGTAGTATAGCTGGCATCCCTTACAATGAGCAGTTCTTC. It is translated as CASSIAGIPYNEQFF.

The V gene is TRBV18, the J gene TRBJ2-3; TRBD1 is a possible D gene (5 bases). The CDR3 totals 14 residues. Trimming pared 0 bases from V and 4 bases from J, leaving 8 bases between. Germline-derived CDR1 and CDR2 are KGHSH and LQKENI. The DNA of the CDR3 is TGTGCCAGCTCACCACCGGCCAGGGCAGATACGCAGTATTTT. Translation gives CASSPPARADTQYF.

This clonotype was recorded at least ten times. The chain has TRBV12-3 or TRBV12-4 and TRBJ1-2, with 7 nucleotides matching TRBD1. The ends lost 3 bases at V and 7 bases at J; junction bases unmatched: 5. The CDR3 consists of 13 residues. The CDR3 DNA reads TGTGCCAGCAGTTTTCCGGGACAGAGTGGCTACACCTTC. Translating gives CASSFPGQSGYTF.

This clonotype has a handful of counts. The chain employs TRBV3-1 and TRBJ2-2; the D gene is possibly TRBD2 (6 bases). This CDR3 contains 13 residues. The V gene lost 4 bases and the J gene lost 7 bases, with 10 bases spanning the gap. Germline values: CDR1 LGHDT, CDR2 YNNKEL (reference sequence). As DNA, the CDR3 is TGTGCCAGCAGCCCTCGGGGGTACGGGGAGCTGTTTTTT. Residues: CASSPRGYGELFF.

This clonotype showed up just a few times. Here the CDR3 DNA reads TGTGCCAGCAGCTTAGCGGGCTGGGGCTCTGGAAACACCATATATTTT. Its protein is CASSLAGWGSGNTIYF. J is TRBJ1-3 and V is TRBV7-9, with D unresolved. The V and J ends lost 0 bases and 0 bases respectively, with 9 bases between them. CDR3 length equals 16 residues. Germline V CDR1 and CDR2: SEHNR, FQNEAQ (reference sequence).

The chain recombines TRBV29-1 with TRBJ2-1; 13 bases match TRBD2. CDR3 length: 17 residues. V trimming: 7 bases; J trimming: 8 bases; junction bases outside the gene matches: 17. Germline loops: CDR1 SQVTM, CDR2 ANQGSEA. The CDR3 loop is CSAGGLAGKTSLDEQFF. CDR3 DNA: TGCAGCGCCGGGGGACTAGCGGGAAAGACCTCTTTGGATGAGCAGTTCTTC.

This clonotype was seen more than once but under ten times. V gene TRBV6-1 combines with J gene TRBJ2-7; D gene uncertain. This CDR3 is 13 amino acids long. CDR1 and CDR2 (germline): MNHNS, SASEGT. With 7 bases removed from V and 3 bases from J, the gap between germline ends came to 13 bases. CDR3 amino acids: CASTLDPYYEQYF. DNA of the CDR3: TGTGCCAGCACTCTAGACCCCTACTACGAGCAGTACTTC.

This chain joins TRBV3-1 and TRBJ2-7; 9 bases are shared with TRBD1. The CDR3 is 17 amino acids. The germline CDR1 and CDR2 sequences are LGHDT and YNNKEL (reference sequence). V shed 0 bases, J shed 3 bases, and the junction held 9 bases outside the gene matches. Written as DNA, the CDR3 is TGTGCCAGCAGCCAAGATCGAAATAGACAGGGGGTCTACGAGCAGTACTTC. As protein: CASSQDRNRQGVYEQYF.

J is TRBJ2-1 and V is TRBV9; D remains unclear. Between the trimmed V and J ends, which lost 0 bases and 12 bases, there was a span of 16 bases. CDR3 length: 14 residues. CDR1 and CDR2 (germline): SGDLS, YYNGEE. The CDR3 here is CASSVGLDQRAQFF. The CDR3 DNA reads TGTGCCAGCAGCGTAGGCCTAGATCAAAGGGCGCAGTTCTTC.

This clonotype was counted at least ten times. The chain joins TRBV3-1 to TRBJ1-1; a possible D gene is TRBD1 (5 bases). This CDR3 is built from 15 residues. Germline V gives CDR1 LGHDT, CDR2 YNNKEL (reference sequence). V was cut by 1 base and J by 0 bases, with 9 bases left in between. The CDR3 DNA is TGTGCCAGCAGCCAAGGGGCAGGGTTGAACACTGAAGCTTTCTTT. Encoded protein: CASSQGAGLNTEAFF.

This clonotype was counted only a few times. This rearrangement joins TRBV7-8 to TRBJ2-3; 8 bases align to TRBD2. Germline V gene lookup returns CDR1 SGHVS and CDR2 FQNEAQ. Trimming removed 1 base from V and 5 bases from J; junction bases left unmatched: 5. This CDR3 has 15 residues. CDR3 residues: CASSLGGLVLDTQYF. The DNA of the CDR3 is TGTGCCAGCAGCTTAGGGGGACTAGTGTTAGATACGCAGTATTTT.

V and J are TRBV20-1 and TRBJ2-1; 9 positions agree with TRBD2. The V segment lost 0 bases and the J segment 6 bases; nucleotides outside the gene matches: 6. Germline lookup yields CDR1 DFQATT and CDR2 SNEGSKA (reference sequence). This CDR3 has 15 amino acids. CDR3: CSAREETSGFNEQFF. CDR3 sequence (DNA): TGCAGTGCTAGAGAGGAGACTAGCGGCTTCAATGAGCAGTTCTTC.

This rearrangement joins TRBV2 to TRBJ1-1; TRBD1 aligns across 8 bases. Losses at the gene ends were 6 bases for V and 3 bases for J; bases not matched to a gene: 3. CDR1 SNHLY and CDR2 FYNNEI come from the germline V gene. The CDR3 runs to 13 residues. The CDR3 loop is CASRTGEDTEAFF. Here the CDR3 DNA reads TGTGCCAGCAGGACAGGGGAGGACACTGAAGCTTTCTTT.

The V and J genes are TRBV19 and TRBJ2-1; no reliable D call. Germline-derived CDR1 and CDR2 are LNHDA and SQIVND (reference sequence). Deletions cut 3 bases from V and 6 bases from J, with 6 bases between. The length of the CDR3 is 12 residues. The CDR3 DNA sequence: TGTGCCAGTAGTATGGGCGTCAATGAGCAGTTCTTC. It codes for CASSMGVNEQFF.

The gene calls are TRBV6-1 and TRBJ1-3; D remains unclear. Trimming removed 2 bases at V and 4 bases at J, with 6 bases between. The germline CDR1 and CDR2 sequences are MNHNS and SASEGT. This CDR3 is built from 13 residues. CDR3 protein: CASSELGGNTIYF. CDR3 nucleotide sequence: TGTGCCAGCAGTGAACTGGGGGGAAACACCATATATTTT.

The V call is TRBV7-9, the J call TRBJ2-1; 10 bases are shared with TRBD2. The ends lost 4 bases at V and 0 bases at J; junction bases unmatched: 9. The germline V gene has CDR1 SEHNR and CDR2 FQNEAQ (reference sequence). The CDR3 covers 18 residues. CDR3 region: CASSWGIGTSASYNEQFF. The CDR3 DNA follows: TGTGCCAGCAGCTGGGGAATTGGGACTAGCGCCTCCTACAATGAGCAGTTCTTC.

This clonotype was counted between two and nine times. The CDR3 sequence is CASSLNSRVIYGYTF. The CDR3 coding sequence is TGTGCCAGCAGTTTAAATAGCAGGGTCATCTATGGCTACACCTTC. The V and J genes are TRBV12-3 or TRBV12-4 and TRBJ1-2; TRBD1 might be the D (5 bases). CDR3 length: 15 residues. V was trimmed by 2 bases and J by 4 bases, leaving 14 bases between them.

The chain employs TRBV20-1 and TRBJ1-5; 10 bases fit TRBD1. Trimming took 4 bases from V and 6 from J; bases not matched to a gene: 9. The CDR3 has 15 amino acids. Germline CDR1 reads DFQATT; CDR2 reads SNEGSKA (reference sequence). As DNA, the CDR3 is TGCAGTGCTACAGCCGGGACAGGGGATAGTCAGCCCCAGCATTTT. Protein: CSATAGTGDSQPQHF.

The chain links TRBV5-5 to TRBJ2-7; a weak D match, TRBD1 (6 bases). Germline V gives CDR1 SGHKS, CDR2 YYEKEE (reference sequence). V was clipped by 2 bases and J by 5 bases, with 14 bases between them. This CDR3 is 14 amino acids long. CDR3 DNA sequence: TGTGCCAGCAGCTTCTTACAGGGAGTTAACGAGCAGTACTTC. It specifies CASSFLQGVNEQYF.

This clonotype has only a few counts. This sequence joins TRBV12-3 or TRBV12-4 and TRBJ1-5; 8 bases align to TRBD1. This CDR3 region has 16 residues. V lost 6 bases, J lost 3 bases, and 10 bases stayed unmatched. The CDR3 DNA sequence: TGTGCCAGCAGCCGGCCCGGACAGGGACCCAATCAGCCCCAGCATTTT. It yields the protein CASSRPGQGPNQPQHF.

V is TRBV19 and J is TRBJ1-1, with D hard to call. V lost 2 bases and J lost 1, with 14 bases in between. The CDR3 has 16 residues. The germline gives CDR1 LNHDA, CDR2 SQIVND (reference sequence). Here the CDR3 reads CASSIKGWAPNTEAFF. The CDR3 DNA reads as TGTGCCAGTAGTATAAAAGGTTGGGCCCCGAACACTGAAGCTTTCTTT.

J is TRBJ1-5 and V is TRBV28; TRBD1 is a possible D gene (5 bases). There are 14 residues in the CDR3. The V end was cut by 7 bases, the J end by 7 bases, with 17 bases between. CDR1 MDHEN and CDR2 SYDVKM come from the germline V gene. The CDR3 DNA sequence: TGTGCCAGCACCCTGGGGCTGGTGGGACAGCCCCAGCATTTT. Translated, it gives CASTLGLVGQPQHF.

This clonotype was seen a few times. V and J are TRBV2 and TRBJ2-7; TRBD2 might be the D (5 bases). V shed 8 bases and J shed 4 bases, with 9 bases lying between them. This CDR3 contains 11 residues. CDR1 is SNHLY, CDR2 FYNNEI, per germline. This chain's CDR3 is CASSSMYEQYF. Here the CDR3 DNA reads TGTGCCAGCTCTAGCATGTACGAGCAGTACTTC.

The gene calls are TRBV7-2 and TRBJ2-3; D might be TRBD1 or TRBD2, each matching 5 bases. Germline V gives CDR1 SGHTA, CDR2 FQGNSA. The CDR3 consists of 16 residues. Trimming shortened V by 2 bases and J by 4 bases, and 16 bases separated the two germline ends. CDR3 nucleotides: TGTGCCAGCAGCTTACGCCGGGACCTAGGGCCAGATACGCAGTATTTT. This translates into CASSLRRDLGPDTQYF.

This rearrangement joins TRBV7-8 to TRBJ1-2; D not resolved. CDR3 length: 14 amino acids. Germline assignment: CDR1 SGHVS and CDR2 FQNEAQ. The V and J ends lost 5 bases and 3 bases respectively, with 13 bases between them. The CDR3 bases are TGTGCCAGCAGCCGGCCCCCTGGGGACTATGGCTACACCTTC. This codes for CASSRPPGDYGYTF.

This clonotype showed up many times. The chain has TRBV18 and TRBJ2-1, with 8 bases aligning to TRBD2. With V trimmed by 8 bases and J by 6 bases, 9 bases remained unmatched. The CDR3 spans 14 residues. CDR1 and CDR2 (germline): KGHSH, LQKENI. For the CDR3, the DNA is TGTGCCAGCCTCATACAAGCGGGAGTCAATGAGCAGTTCTTC. This gives the protein CASLIQAGVNEQFF.

This clonotype has a count of ten or more. V and J are TRBV5-4 and TRBJ2-7, with TRBD1 identical over 10 bases. V dropped 3 bases and J dropped 2; count of bases not matched to a gene: 2. The CDR3 length is 14 residues. Germline V gene sequence: CDR1 SGHNT, CDR2 YYREEE (reference sequence). CDR3 bases: TGTGCCAGCAGCTATGGACAGGGGGCCTACGAGCAGTACTTC. Protein product: CASSYGQGAYEQYF. Together with reference TRBV5-4 and TRBJ2-7, the CDR3 gives the full variable domain: ETGVTQSPTHLIKTRGQQVTLRCSSQSGHNTVSWYQQALGQGPQFIFQYYREEENGRGNFPPRFSGLQFPNYSSELNVNALELDDSALYLCASSYGQGAYEQYFGPGTRLTVT.

There are many counts of this clonotype. The V gene is TRBV27, the J gene TRBJ1-1, with TRBD1 as a possible D gene (5 bases). This CDR3 contains 14 residues. Germline-derived CDR1 and CDR2 are MNHEY and SMNVEV (reference sequence). V was clipped by 5 bases and J by 5 bases, with 15 bases between them. The CDR3 sequence is CASSPDSWGTEAFF. CDR3 coding DNA: TGTGCCAGCAGTCCCGACAGCTGGGGGACTGAAGCTTTCTTT.